This record covers a single T cell receptor beta chain. Assay: immunoSEQ multiplex PCR; the TCRdb copy retains only in-frame clones and omits some. The profile covers 77,000 or so clones, with roughly 91% appearing a single time and about a sixth taken by the ten largest. The sample originates from a study of control samples from healthy donors and cancer patients. There are 13 residues in the CDR3. V lost 1 base to trimming and J lost 4 bases, with 6 bases between them. The clonotype originates from a man younger than 45 in good health. Sample: blood. This rearrangement joins TRBV12-3 or TRBV12-4 to TRBJ2-3, with D unresolved. The CDR3 loop reads CASSLDIPDTQYF. The CDR3 DNA is TGTGCCAGCAGTTTAGACATTCCAGATACGCAGTATTTT.